The present TCR beta chain was sequenced within a study of blood T cell repertoires in COVID-19. Study overall: Samples came from the United States, Italy and Spain, spanning acute and convalescent COVID-19. Sources were T cells, B-cell-depleted T cells, or PBMCs; the material itself was cDNA or gDNA.

Per the original data handling: Amplification of reference gene primers was used by the study to estimate nucleated cell counts. The assay was immunoSEQ multiplex PCR, and TCRdb's table has in-frame clones only and misses some. V and J calls plus clone size are reproduced from that table; the DNA served to infer D and trimming. The sample holds about 220,000 clones, 80% to 85% seen once. The count of this clone is one. The receptor comes from a woman in her 30s who had recovered from COVID-19. Sequenced input: peripheral blood.

The CDR3 sequence is CASSEGGTGTGVGEKLFF. The CDR3 region has the DNA TGTGCCAGCAGTGAAGGTGGAACAGGGACGGGTGTTGGGGAAAAACTGTTTTTT. The chain uses TRBV2 and TRBJ1-4; a possible D gene is TRBD1 (6 bases). CDR1 and CDR2 from the germline V gene are SNHLY and FYNNEI. V was pared by 1 base and J by 8 bases, with 23 bases between. The length of the CDR3 is 18 residues.